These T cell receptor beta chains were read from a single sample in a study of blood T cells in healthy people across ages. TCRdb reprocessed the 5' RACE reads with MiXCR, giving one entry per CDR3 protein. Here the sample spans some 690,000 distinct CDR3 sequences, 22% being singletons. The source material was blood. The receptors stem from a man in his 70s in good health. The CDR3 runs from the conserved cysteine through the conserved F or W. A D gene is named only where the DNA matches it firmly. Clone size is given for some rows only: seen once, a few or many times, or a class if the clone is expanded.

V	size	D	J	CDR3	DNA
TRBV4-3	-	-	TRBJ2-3	CASSQDKIASDTQYF	TGCGCCAGCAGCCAAGATAAGATAGCTTCAGATACGCAGTATTTT
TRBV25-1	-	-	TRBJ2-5	CASSEYTPNGQYF	TGTGCCAGCAGTGAATACACCCCTAACGGCCAGTACTTC
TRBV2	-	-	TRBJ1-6	CASSGQGFSPLHF	TGTGCCAGCAGTGGGCAGGGATTTTCACCCCTCCACTTT
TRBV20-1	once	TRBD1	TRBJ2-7	CSARDLGTGGLHNEQYF	TGCAGTGCTAGAGACCTGGGCACAGGGGGCTTACATAACGAGCAGTACTTC
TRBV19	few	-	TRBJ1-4	CASSIGEVLNEKLFF	TGTGCCAGTAGTATAGGGGAGGTCCTAAATGAAAAACTGTTTTTT
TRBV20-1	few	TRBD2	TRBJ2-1	CSARSGGSGANEQFF	TGCAGTGCTAGAAGCGGGGGTAGCGGTGCCAATGAGCAGTTCTTC
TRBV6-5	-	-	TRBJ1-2	CASSYSRPGAPGYTF	TGTGCCAGCAGTTACTCGCGGCCTGGGGCTCCGGGCTACACCTTC
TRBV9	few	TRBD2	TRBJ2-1	CASSSATGGHTYNEQFF	TGTGCCAGCAGCTCCGCTACGGGAGGGCACACCTACAATGAGCAGTTCTTC
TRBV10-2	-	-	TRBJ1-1	CASRSGGGHMNTEAFF	TGCGCCAGCAGGAGTGGGGGGGGCCATATGAACACTGAAGCTTTCTTT
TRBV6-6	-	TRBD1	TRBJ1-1	CASSFTGGQGTEAFF	TGTGCCAGCAGTTTTACAGGGGGCCAGGGCACTGAAGCTTTCTTT
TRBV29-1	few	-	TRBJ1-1	CSVGAGAPNTEAFF	TGCAGCGTTGGGGCGGGGGCGCCGAACACTGAAGCTTTCTTT
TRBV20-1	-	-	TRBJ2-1	CSASRRPNEQFF	TGCAGTGCTAGCCGGAGGCCCAATGAGCAGTTCTTC
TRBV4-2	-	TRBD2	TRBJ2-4	CASSQDLAGARLAKNIQYF	TGTGCCAGCAGCCAAGATCTGGCGGGAGCTAGACTAGCCAAAAACATTCAGTACTTC
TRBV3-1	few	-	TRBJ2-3	CASSLREAGDTQYF	TGTGCCAGCAGCCTACGGGAAGCGGGAGATACGCAGTATTTT
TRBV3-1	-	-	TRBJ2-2	CASRRTERQGELFF	TGTGCCAGCAGAAGGACGGAACGACAAGGGGAGCTGTTTTTT
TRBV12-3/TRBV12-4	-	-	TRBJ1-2	CASSPKPGTYGYTF	TGTGCCAGCAGTCCAAAACCGGGAACGTATGGCTACACCTTC